This T cell receptor beta chain was sequenced during a study of blood T cell repertoires in COVID-19. Study as a whole: Both acute and convalescent COVID-19 samples were obtained from the United States, Italy and Spain. Sources were T cells, B-cell-depleted T cells, or PBMCs; the material itself was cDNA or gDNA.

The authors' processing: Reference gene primer amplification gave estimated nucleated cell counts. Some clones are missing from TCRdb's copy, which holds only in-frame ones; the method was immunoSEQ multiplex PCR. V, J and clone size reflect that table, while D and trimming were determined from the DNA. The data hold 150,000 to 200,000 clones, with approximately 75% observed a single time. CDR3 length: 15 residues. From germline, CDR1 is WNHNN and CDR2 SYGVQD (reference sequence). J was trimmed by 6 bases and V by 3 bases; bases with no gene match: 10. This clonotype was sampled from a human donor in a cohort sampled during active COVID-19. This chain connects TRBV10-1 to TRBJ2-7, with TRBD2 matching 8 bases. Sequencing was performed on peripheral blood. CDR3 protein: CASSDSSGFMGEQYF. CDR3 sequence (DNA): TGCGCCAGCAGTGATTCTAGCGGGTTCATGGGCGAGCAGTACTTC.